The next 18 T cell receptor beta chains were all read from a single sample in a study of cytomegalovirus exposure and HLA in healthy donors. PCR involved 60 Vbeta and 13 Jbeta primers. The assay was immunoSEQ multiplex PCR, and TCRdb's table has in-frame clones only and misses some. The table includes about 180,000 clones, 65% to 80% detected once. The source material was PBMCs. The receptors shown here come from a woman aged 25 to 39 in good health and CMV-seropositive.

The chain has TRBV19 and TRBJ2-3; D gene uncertain. Germline CDR1 is LNHDA and CDR2 is SQIVND (reference sequence). V lost 3 bases, J lost 2 bases, and 6 bases lay in between. The CDR3 is made up of 13 amino acids. The chain's CDR3 is CASSMRPTDTQYF. CDR3 DNA sequence: TGTGCCAGTAGTATGAGGCCCACAGATACGCAGTATTTT.

The CDR3 bases are TGCGCCAGCAGCCCCCCCGGGGGGGCGGTACAAGAGACCCAGTACTTC. Protein sequence: CASSPPGGAVQETQYF. This rearrangement joins TRBV4-1 to TRBJ2-5, with 8 bases matching TRBD2. The J segment lost 2 bases and the V segment lost 4 bases, leaving 9 bases of the junction unmatched. This CDR3 region has 16 residues. The germline CDR1 and CDR2 sequences are MGHRA and YSYEKL.

Concerning this clone: Sequence at one end of the junction differs from germline and may be a read error. In the same sample, other DNA sequences code for this CDR3. J is TRBJ2-7 and V is TRBV4-3, with D unresolved. The V gene's germline CDR1 is LGHNA and CDR2 YSLEER. The CDR3 covers 13 residues. CDR3 loop: CASSQDLRYEQYF. CDR3 sequence (DNA): TGCGCCAGCAGTCAAGATCTCCGCTACGAGCAGTACTTC.

This clone occurred a few times. The rearrangement links TRBV4-1 to TRBJ1-5, with D uncertain. V lost 2 bases, J lost 6 bases, and 17 bases lay in between. Germline loops: CDR1 MGHRA, CDR2 YSYEKL. CDR3 length: 16 amino acids. The CDR3 spells CASSQQFGERAQPQHF. Written as DNA, the CDR3 is TGCGCCAGCAGCCAACAATTCGGGGAGCGGGCTCAGCCCCAGCATTTT.

The J gene is TRBJ1-5, the V gene TRBV18; TRBD1 matches 9 bases. CDR1 is KGHSH, CDR2 LQKENI, per germline. V lost 4 bases to trimming and J lost 3 bases; unmatched junction nucleotides: 13. The CDR3 spans 18 residues. The CDR3 DNA reads TGTGCCAGCTCACGCCAGGGGGGGACAGGGAACAACAATCAGCCCCAGCATTTT. Protein: CASSRQGGTGNNNQPQHF.

The CDR3 reads CASSPHERAANEKLFF. The CDR3 DNA follows: TGCGCCAGCAGCCCTCACGAGAGGGCAGCTAATGAAAAACTGTTTTTT. V is TRBV4-1 and J is TRBJ1-4; D ambiguous. The CDR3 has 16 residues. Per germline, CDR1 MGHRA and CDR2 YSYEKL. Trimming stripped 4 bases from V and 3 bases from J, with 15 bases between.

Note on this clone: At one boundary the junction diverges from the germline segment, which might be a read error. The V and J genes are TRBV7-6 and TRBJ1-2; a weak D match, TRBD1 (5 bases). This CDR3 is built from 14 residues. CDR1 and CDR2 (germline): SGHVS, FNYEAQ. As DNA, the CDR3 is TGTGCCAGCAGCCCTCAACAGGAGAACTATGGCCACACCTTC. It specifies CASSPQQENYGHTF.

CDR3 nucleotide sequence: TGTGCCAGCAGCCTTGGGCCCAAAGGTGGGACAGATACGCAGTATTTT. It is translated as CASSLGPKGGTDTQYF. The chain combines TRBV5-6 with TRBJ2-3, with unresolved D. V was shortened by 4 bases and J by 3 bases, with 18 bases between the two germline ends. Germline loops: CDR1 SGHDT, CDR2 YYEEEE. This CDR3 is built from 16 residues.

V usage is TRBV29-1 and J usage is TRBJ2-1, with 7 bases fitting TRBD1. The V gene end was trimmed by 6 bases and the J gene end by 7 bases; junction bases not matched to a gene: 12. The germline V gene encodes CDR1 SQVTM and CDR2 ANQGSEA. This CDR3 contains 14 residues. CDR3: CSVGRQGDWNEQFF. CDR3 bases: TGCAGCGTGGGTAGACAGGGAGACTGGAATGAGCAGTTCTTC.

This rearrangement joins TRBV9 to TRBJ2-3; 12 nucleotides line up with TRBD2. The length of the CDR3 is 16 residues. Losses at the gene ends were 3 bases for V and 6 bases for J; bases not matched to a gene: 8. Germline V gives CDR1 SGDLS, CDR2 YYNGEE. CDR3 sequence reads: CASSAPSGGALDTQYF. As DNA, the CDR3 is TGTGCCAGCAGCGCTCCTAGCGGGGGGGCCCTCGATACGCAGTATTTT.

This clone came up once. CDR3 sequence: CASSDSIVRAGGRRDNEQFF. The CDR3 region has the DNA TGTGCCAGCAGTGACTCGATTGTGAGAGCGGGGGGGCGGCGGGACAATGAGCAGTTCTTC. The chain has TRBV6-4 and TRBJ2-1, with 10 bases lining up with TRBD2. Trimming cost V 0 bases and J 5 bases; bases outside gene matches: 16. This CDR3 contains 20 residues. CDR1 MRHNA and CDR2 SNTAGT come from the germline V gene.

This clone was seen only once. The rearrangement links TRBV4-1 to TRBJ2-1, with 14 bases lining up with TRBD2. Losses at the gene ends were 0 bases for V and 8 bases for J; bases not matched to a gene: 9. This CDR3 spans 18 amino acids. Germline V gives CDR1 MGHRA, CDR2 YSYEKL. CDR3 protein: CASSQDPPPTSGGDEQFF. DNA for the CDR3: TGCGCCAGCAGCCAAGATCCCCCCCCGACTAGCGGGGGGGATGAGCAGTTCTTC.

V gene TRBV19 combines with J gene TRBJ1-2; maybe TRBD1 (6 bases). Deletions cut 4 bases from V and 4 bases from J, with 13 bases between. This CDR3 has 14 residues. Germline CDR1 reads LNHDA; CDR2 reads SQIVND (reference sequence). The CDR3 nucleotides are TGTGCCAGTAGTAACAAGGGGGTGCGCTATGGCTACACCTTC. Translation gives CASSNKGVRYGYTF.

This clone was counted once. V usage is TRBV6-1 and J usage is TRBJ1-1; possibly TRBD1 for D (6 bases). The CDR3 is made up of 14 amino acids. V was cut by 5 bases and J by 2 bases, with 12 bases left in between. CDR1 and CDR2 from the germline V gene are MNHNS and SASEGT. CDR3 DNA: TGTGCCAGCAGTTTAATACAGGGAAACACTGAAGCTTTCTTT. Amino acids: CASSLIQGNTEAFF.

The rearrangement links TRBV11-2 to TRBJ2-7; the match to TRBD1 covers 8 bases. Germline CDR1 reads SGHAT; CDR2 reads FQNNGV. The CDR3 has 13 residues. V lost 9 bases, J lost 3 bases, and 7 bases stayed unmatched. The CDR3 loop reads CASRYRGVYEQYF. In nucleotides, the CDR3 is TGTGCCAGTCGCTACAGGGGGGTCTACGAGCAGTACTTC.

The gene calls are TRBV5-4 and TRBJ1-4; a weak D match, TRBD1 (6 bases). V was cut by 6 bases and J by 5 bases, with 17 bases left in between. The CDR3 length is 15 residues. Germline CDR1 SGHNT, CDR2 YYREEE (reference sequence). The CDR3 loop reads CASTTSGGGNEKLFF. In DNA, the CDR3 is TGTGCCAGCACCACGAGCGGCGGGGGCAATGAAAAACTGTTTTTT.

The chain employs TRBV6-1 and TRBJ2-2, with a tentative D call TRBD1 (5 bases). V gave up 3 bases and J gave up 2 bases, with 10 bases separating them. Per germline, CDR1 MNHNS and CDR2 SASEGT. The CDR3 extends over 15 amino acids. CDR3 nucleotides: TGTGCCAGCAGTGAGGCGGACACCAACACCGGGGAGCTGTTTTTT. Translation: CASSEADTNTGELFF.

The rearrangement joins TRBV7-9 to TRBJ1-2, with D possibly TRBD1 on 6 matching bases. The germline V and J ends were trimmed by 0 bases and 6 bases, with 14 bases remaining between them. The germline gives CDR1 SEHNR, CDR2 FQNEAQ (reference sequence). The CDR3 spans 15 residues. DNA of the CDR3: TGTGCCAGCAGCTTAGCGAACGGACAGCGCCATGGCTACACCTTC. Translated: CASSLANGQRHGYTF.